The clone carrying this T cell receptor (beta chain) showed up just a few times. What it recognizes is unknown. This entry belongs to a study of post-analysis software for immune sequencing data. Overall study findings and caveats: Controls showed lower frequencies than patients for roughly 5 TRBV segments, and TRBV5-6, TRBV5-1 and TRBV20-1 were among these.

The CDR3 has 14 residues. Germline CDR1 is LGHNA and CDR2 is YNFKEQ. TCR beta libraries were prepared from cDNA with unique molecular identifiers. TCRdb called the PCR reads again in MiXCR, with one record for every CDR3 protein. In the table there are 380,000 or so distinct CDR3 sequences, roughly 30% of which are singletons. Material for sequencing was blood. The genes are TRBV4-2 and TRBJ2-4, with a possible D match to TRBD2 (6 bases). The J call may be faulty, since TRBJ2-7 better matches the DNA end. The source of this sequence is a girl aged 5-17 years with multiple sclerosis. As DNA, the CDR3 is TGTGCCAGCAGACCCGCCCCGGGGGATTACGAGCAGTACTTC. The encoded protein is CASRPAPGDYEQYF.